The 4 T cell receptor beta chains in this list originate from one sample, sequenced in a study of T cell repertoires in cytomegalovirus infection. TCRdb redid the calling of the reads with MiXCR, one entry per CDR3 protein. Of around 450,000 distinct CDR3 sequences listed, approximately 31% are singletons. Sequenced sample: PBMCs. These receptor sequences come from a human donor in good health (CMV status not recorded). Some clones in this sample may be carry-over from other donors' samples.

The chain has TRBV29-1 and TRBJ1-2; TRBD1 might be the D (5 bases). The length of the CDR3 is 15 residues. CDR1 is SQVTM, CDR2 ANQGSEA, per germline. Deletions cut 0 bases from V and 4 bases from J, with 15 bases between. CDR3 sequence reads: CSVEDSAGSGYGYTF. Here the CDR3 DNA reads TGCAGCGTTGAAGATTCGGCAGGGTCGGGCTATGGCTACACCTTC.

The rearrangement links TRBV6-1 to TRBJ1-2; D is undetermined. The V gene lost 6 bases and the J gene lost 7 bases, with 9 bases spanning the gap. The V gene's germline CDR1 is MNHNS and CDR2 SASEGT. This CDR3 is built from 11 residues. The CDR3 here is CASRAPSGYTF. The CDR3 nucleotides read TGTGCCAGCAGAGCCCCCTCTGGCTACACCTTC.

The chain carries TRBV28 and TRBJ1-2; weak D call: TRBD1 (6 bases). V was pared by 4 bases and J by 6 bases, with 15 bases between. CDR3 length equals 14 residues. Germline V lookup: CDR1 MDHEN, CDR2 SYDVKM. Here the CDR3 reads CASSSNRDLDGYTF. The CDR3 nucleotides are TGTGCCAGCAGTTCTAACAGGGATCTCGATGGCTACACCTTC.

This clonotype occurred a few times. The chain uses TRBV7-9 and TRBJ2-3; TRBD1 matches at 8 bases. With V trimmed by 1 base and J by 3 bases, 6 bases remained unmatched. The CDR3 contains 16 residues. Germline V gene sequence: CDR1 SEHNR, CDR2 FQNEAQ (reference sequence). For the CDR3, the DNA is TGTGCCAGCAGCTTAGGACAGGGGTTTAGAACAGATACGCAGTATTTT. Translation: CASSLGQGFRTDTQYF.